Sequencing of this TCR beta chain was carried out in a study of CD8+ T cells in alopecia areata. Broader study findings: In scalp samples, resident alphabeta T cells of normal skin are also sequenced. Especially in alopecia totalis/universalis, lesional scalp showed greater clonality than normal scalp did.

This clone has only one observation. Its matching antigen is unknown. In each case, RNA was isolated and then reverse transcribed into cDNA as the sequencing template. Libraries were prepared by immunoSEQ multiplex PCR; TCRdb keeps only in-frame clonotypes and omits some of them. Of about 150,000 clones detected, nearly 55% appear once; the ten largest clones hold more than 15%. Looked up from germline, CDR1 is MNHNS and CDR2 is SASEGT. J was trimmed by 0 bases and V by 3 bases; bases with no gene match: 2. This CDR3 spans 16 amino acids. Described treatment: oral pan-JAK inhibitor, 5-10 mg twice daily. Alopecia areata patients provided lesional scalp punch biopsies and peripheral blood.

J is TRBJ1-1 and V is TRBV6-1; 12 bases line up with TRBD1. The sequence was obtained from a human donor with alopecia areata. The source was CD8+ T cells sorted from blood, collected at week 4, from a patient treated with tofacitinib. This CDR3 reads CASSEGTGGMNTEAFF. The CDR3, as DNA: TGTGCCAGCAGTGAGGGGACAGGGGGCATGAACACTGAAGCTTTCTTT.